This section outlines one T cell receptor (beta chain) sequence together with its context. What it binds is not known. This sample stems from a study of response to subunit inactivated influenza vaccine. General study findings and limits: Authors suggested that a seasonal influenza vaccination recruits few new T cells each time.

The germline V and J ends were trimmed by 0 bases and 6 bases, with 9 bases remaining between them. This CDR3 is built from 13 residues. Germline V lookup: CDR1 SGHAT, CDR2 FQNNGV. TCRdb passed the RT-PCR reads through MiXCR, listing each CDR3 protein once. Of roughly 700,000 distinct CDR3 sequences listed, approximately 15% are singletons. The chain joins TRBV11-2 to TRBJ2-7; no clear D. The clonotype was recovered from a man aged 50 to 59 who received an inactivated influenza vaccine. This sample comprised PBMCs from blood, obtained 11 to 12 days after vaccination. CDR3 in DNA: TGTGCCAGCAGCTTAGAATCCCTAGGCGAGCAGTACTTC. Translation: CASSLESLGEQYF.